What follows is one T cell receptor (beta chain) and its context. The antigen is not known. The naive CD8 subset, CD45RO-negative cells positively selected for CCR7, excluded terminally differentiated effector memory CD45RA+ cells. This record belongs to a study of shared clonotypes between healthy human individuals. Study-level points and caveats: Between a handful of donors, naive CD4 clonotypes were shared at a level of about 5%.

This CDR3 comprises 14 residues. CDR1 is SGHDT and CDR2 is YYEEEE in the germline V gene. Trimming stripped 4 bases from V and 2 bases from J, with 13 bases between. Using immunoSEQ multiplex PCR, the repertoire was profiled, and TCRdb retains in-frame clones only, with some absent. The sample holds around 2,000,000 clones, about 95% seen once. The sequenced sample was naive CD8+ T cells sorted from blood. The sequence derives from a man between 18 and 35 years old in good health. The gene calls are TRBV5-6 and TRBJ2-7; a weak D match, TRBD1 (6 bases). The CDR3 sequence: CASSEGGGTYEQYF. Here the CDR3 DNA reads TGTGCCAGCAGCGAAGGGGGTGGGACCTACGAGCAGTACTTC.